This is a list of T cell receptor beta chains from one sample in a study of T cells expressing NK-cell markers. Each CDR3 protein gets one entry in TCRdb, which reprocessed the 5' RACE reads and gives no DNA. The sample's table shows 400,000 or so distinct CDR3 sequences. Specimen: blood T cells: a sorted CD56 or NKG2C T cell subset, CD4+ or CD8+ T cells, or bulk PBMC T cells (not recorded which). All receptors derive from a woman between 45 and 60 years old in good health. CDR3s include the opening cysteine and the closing phenylalanine or tryptophan. Each record gives: V gene, J gene, CDR3 protein.

TRBV28	TRBJ2-5	CASSLGSLYQETQYF
TRBV10-3	TRBJ2-1	CAISEYTSGPYNEQFF
TRBV20-1	TRBJ2-3	CSARLGGTQYF
TRBV4-1	TRBJ2-1	CASSDSSGGGTTPRDEQFF
TRBV9	TRBJ2-7	CASSSDFGEQYF
TRBV12-3/TRBV12-4	TRBJ1-6	CASTLGRETPLHF
TRBV3-1	TRBJ1-1	CASSQDWRNGSYTEAFF
TRBV11-2	TRBJ2-2	CASSLMTSGTTGELFF
TRBV4-1	TRBJ2-7	CASSHQQGTNYEQYF
TRBV14	TRBJ2-1	CASSPLASEQFF
TRBV18	TRBJ2-1	CASSPPPDRANEQFF
TRBV6-2/TRBV6-3	TRBJ2-1	CASSYPPGAGRDNEQFF
TRBV4-1	TRBJ2-2	CASSPWFLAGEDTGELFF
TRBV20-1	TRBJ2-7	CSASRRRDRILYEQYF
TRBV24-1	TRBJ2-1	CATSDRAGTGAFNEQFF
TRBV3-1	TRBJ2-7	CASSLPTGSEQYF
TRBV10-2	TRBJ2-5	CASTPSSRQETQYF
TRBV12-3/TRBV12-4	TRBJ2-5	CASSPGLLQETQYF
TRBV2	TRBJ1-1	CASSPRQDTEAFF
TRBV29-1	TRBJ2-2	CSVEDWGRGELFF
TRBV20-1	TRBJ2-2	CSASPRGTGELFF
TRBV15	TRBJ2-4	CATSREPLKGNIQYF
TRBV14	TRBJ2-2	CASSPRYSGAGELFF
TRBV2	TRBJ2-1	CASNIERVYNEQFF
TRBV12-5	TRBJ1-1	CASARTGNTEAFF
TRBV10-3	TRBJ2-1	CAISWTSGNEQFF
TRBV5-1	TRBJ1-1	CASTPVVQGGVQAFF
TRBV7-2	TRBJ2-2	CASSFLGTVFF
TRBV7-9	TRBJ2-1	CASSSISGSSYNEQFF
TRBV11-2	TRBJ1-2	CASSREGWGYTF
TRBV7-2	TRBJ2-5	CASSWTGGGETQYF
TRBV12-3/TRBV12-4	TRBJ2-1	CASSNGGINEQFF
TRBV7-9	TRBJ2-2	CASSLVQHGELFF
TRBV4-1	TRBJ2-1	CASSQATSLAGGPNEQFF
TRBV15	TRBJ1-5	CATSSRGENQPQHF
TRBV7-2	TRBJ1-5	CASSSPEMGGPGPQHF
TRBV5-1	TRBJ2-2	CASSSGTSGSWAGELFF
TRBV10-1	TRBJ2-1	CAGNGVAYNEQFF
TRBV14	TRBJ2-6	CASSQRTGATSGANVLTF
TRBV27	TRBJ1-6	CATTPIGSYNSPLHF
TRBV4-1	TRBJ1-1	CASSQIRGATEAFF
TRBV5-6	TRBJ2-5	CASSRDSRSGTQYF
TRBV7-6	TRBJ2-1	CASSQREFNEQFF
TRBV3-1	TRBJ2-5	CASSQVLAGGEETQYF
TRBV18	TRBJ2-1	CASSPPAGVSYYNEQFF